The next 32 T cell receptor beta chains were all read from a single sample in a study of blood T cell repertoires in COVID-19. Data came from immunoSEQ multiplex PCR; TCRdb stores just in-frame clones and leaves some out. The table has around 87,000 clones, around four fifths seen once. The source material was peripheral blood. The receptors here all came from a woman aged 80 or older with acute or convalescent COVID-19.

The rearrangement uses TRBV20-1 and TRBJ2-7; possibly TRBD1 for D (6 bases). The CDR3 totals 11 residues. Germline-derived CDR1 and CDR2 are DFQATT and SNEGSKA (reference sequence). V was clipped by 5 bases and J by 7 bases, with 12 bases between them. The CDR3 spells CSASTGPEQYF. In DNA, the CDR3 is TGCAGTGCTTCCACAGGGCCTGAGCAGTACTTC.

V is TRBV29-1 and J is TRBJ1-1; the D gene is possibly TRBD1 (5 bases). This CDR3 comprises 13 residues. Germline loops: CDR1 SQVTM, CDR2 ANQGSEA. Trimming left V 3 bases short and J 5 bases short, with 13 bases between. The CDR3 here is CSVDPAGGTEAFF. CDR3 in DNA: TGCAGCGTTGATCCGGCGGGGGGAACTGAAGCTTTCTTT. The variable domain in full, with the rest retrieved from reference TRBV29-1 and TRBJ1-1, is SAVISQKPSRDICQRGTSLTIQCQVDSQVTMMFWYRQQPGQSLTLIATANQGSEATYESGFVIDKFPISRPNLTFSTLTVSNMSPEDSSIYLCSVDPAGGTEAFFGQGTRLTVV.

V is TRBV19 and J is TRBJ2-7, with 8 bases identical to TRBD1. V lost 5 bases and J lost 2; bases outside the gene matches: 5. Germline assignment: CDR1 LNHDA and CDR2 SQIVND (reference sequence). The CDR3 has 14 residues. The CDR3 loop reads CASSFRGQAYEQYF. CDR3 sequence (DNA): TGTGCCAGTAGTTTCAGGGGGCAGGCCTACGAGCAGTACTTC.

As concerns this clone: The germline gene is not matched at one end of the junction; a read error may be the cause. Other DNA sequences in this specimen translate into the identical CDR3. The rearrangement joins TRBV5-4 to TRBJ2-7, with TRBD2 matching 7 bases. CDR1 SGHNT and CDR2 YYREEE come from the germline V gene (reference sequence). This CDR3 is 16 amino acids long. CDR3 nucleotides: TGTGCCAGCAGCTTGGTAGGGCTAGCGGATACCTACGAACAGTACTTC. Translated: CASSLVGLADTYEQYF.

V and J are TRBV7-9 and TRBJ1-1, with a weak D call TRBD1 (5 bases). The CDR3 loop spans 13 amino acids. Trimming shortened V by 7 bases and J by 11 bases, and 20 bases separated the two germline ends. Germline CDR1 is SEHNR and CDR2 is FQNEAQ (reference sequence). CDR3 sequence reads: CASTDTGGGYAFF. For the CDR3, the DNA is TGTGCCAGCACCGATACTGGGGGAGGATACGCTTTCTTT.

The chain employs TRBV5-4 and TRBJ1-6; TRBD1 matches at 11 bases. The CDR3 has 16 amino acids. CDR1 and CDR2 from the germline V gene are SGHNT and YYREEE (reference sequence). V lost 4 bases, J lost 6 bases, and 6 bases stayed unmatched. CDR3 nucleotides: TGTGCCAGCAGCCCGGGACAGGGGGTCTCTAATTCACCCCTCCACTTT. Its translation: CASSPGQGVSNSPLHF.

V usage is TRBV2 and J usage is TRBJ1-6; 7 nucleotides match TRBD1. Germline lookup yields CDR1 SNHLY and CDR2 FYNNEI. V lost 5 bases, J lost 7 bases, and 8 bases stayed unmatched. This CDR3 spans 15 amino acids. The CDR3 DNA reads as TGTGCCAGCAGTTTACAGGGGCCAGTCAATTCACCCCTCCACTTT. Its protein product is CASSLQGPVNSPLHF. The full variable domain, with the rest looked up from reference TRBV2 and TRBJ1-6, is EPEVTQTPSHQVTQMGQEVILRCVPISNHLYFYWYRQILGQKVEFLVSFYNNEISEKSEIFDDQFSVERPDGSNFTLKIRSTKLEDSAMYFCASSLQGPVNSPLHFGNGTRLTVT.

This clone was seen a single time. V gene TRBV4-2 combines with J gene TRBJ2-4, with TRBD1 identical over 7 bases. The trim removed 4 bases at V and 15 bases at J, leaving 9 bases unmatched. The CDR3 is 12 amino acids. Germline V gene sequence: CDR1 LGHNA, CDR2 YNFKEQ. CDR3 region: CASSPRGQVLYF. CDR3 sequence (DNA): TGTGCCAGCAGCCCAAGGGGGCAGGTATTGTACTTC.

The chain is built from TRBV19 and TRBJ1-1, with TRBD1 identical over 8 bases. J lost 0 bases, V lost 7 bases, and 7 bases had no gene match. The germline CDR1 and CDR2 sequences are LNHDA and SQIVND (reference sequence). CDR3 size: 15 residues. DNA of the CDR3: TGTGCCAGTAACAGGGGGATTGGTGTGAACACTGAAGCTTTCTTT. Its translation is CASNRGIGVNTEAFF. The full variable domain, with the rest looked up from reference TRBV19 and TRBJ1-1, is DGGITQSPKYLFRKEGQNVTLSCEQNLNHDAMYWYRQDPGQGLRLIYYSQIVNDFQKGDIAEGYSVSREKKESFPLTVTSAQKNPTAFYLCASNRGIGVNTEAFFGQGTRLTVV.

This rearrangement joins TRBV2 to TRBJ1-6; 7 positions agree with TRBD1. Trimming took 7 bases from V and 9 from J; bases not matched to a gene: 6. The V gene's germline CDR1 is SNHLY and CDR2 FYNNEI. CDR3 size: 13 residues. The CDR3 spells CASIEQGVSPLHF. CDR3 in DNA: TGTGCCAGCATAGAGCAGGGGGTTTCACCCCTCCACTTT.

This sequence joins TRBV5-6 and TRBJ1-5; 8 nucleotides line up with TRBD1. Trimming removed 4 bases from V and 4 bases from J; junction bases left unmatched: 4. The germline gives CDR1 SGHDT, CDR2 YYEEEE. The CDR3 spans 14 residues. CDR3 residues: CASSRGQVNQPQHF. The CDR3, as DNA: TGTGCCAGCAGCCGGGGACAGGTGAATCAGCCCCAGCATTTT.

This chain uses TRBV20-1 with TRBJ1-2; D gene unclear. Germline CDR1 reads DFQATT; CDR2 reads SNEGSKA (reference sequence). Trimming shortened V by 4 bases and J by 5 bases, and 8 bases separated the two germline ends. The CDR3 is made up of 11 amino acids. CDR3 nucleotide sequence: TGCAGTGCTACCAGACTTTATGGCTACACCTTC. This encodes CSATRLYGYTF.

The CDR3 here is CASSGGLASSGANVLTF. For the CDR3, the DNA is TGCGCCAGCAGCGGGGGACTAGCGAGCTCTGGGGCCAACGTCCTGACTTTC. This chain links TRBV5-1 with TRBJ2-6, with 10 positions matching TRBD2. After removal of 4 bases from V and 0 bases from J, the junction contained 4 bases not matched to a gene. This CDR3 has 17 residues. Germline CDR1 and CDR2: SGHRS and YFSETQ.

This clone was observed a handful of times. The chain's CDR3 is CASSLKQGSNTGELFF. As DNA, the CDR3 is TGTGCCAGCAGCTTGAAGCAGGGATCGAACACCGGGGAGCTGTTTTTT. The rearrangement links TRBV5-6 to TRBJ2-2; D perhaps matches TRBD1 (5 bases). The CDR3 is 16 residues long. Trimming removed 1 base at V and 0 bases at J, with 10 bases between. Germline lookup yields CDR1 SGHDT and CDR2 YYEEEE.

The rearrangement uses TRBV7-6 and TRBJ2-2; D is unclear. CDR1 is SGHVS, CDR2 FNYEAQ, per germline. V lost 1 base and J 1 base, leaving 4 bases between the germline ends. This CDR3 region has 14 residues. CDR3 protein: CASSLGGNTGELFF. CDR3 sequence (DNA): TGTGCCAGCAGCTTAGGAGGGAACACCGGGGAGCTGTTTTTT.

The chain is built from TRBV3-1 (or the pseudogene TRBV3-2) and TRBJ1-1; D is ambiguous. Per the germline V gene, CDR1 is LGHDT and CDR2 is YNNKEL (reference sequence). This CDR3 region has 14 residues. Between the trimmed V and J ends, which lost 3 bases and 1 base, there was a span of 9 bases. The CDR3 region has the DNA TGTGCCAGCAGCCAGGGCTATTCGAACACTGAAGCTTTCTTT. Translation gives CASSQGYSNTEAFF.

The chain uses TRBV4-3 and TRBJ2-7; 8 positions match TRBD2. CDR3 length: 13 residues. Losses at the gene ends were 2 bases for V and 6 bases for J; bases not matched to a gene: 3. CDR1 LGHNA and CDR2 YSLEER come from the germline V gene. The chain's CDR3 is CASSQPGTSEQYF. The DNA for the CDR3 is TGCGCCAGCAGCCAACCTGGGACTAGCGAGCAGTACTTC.

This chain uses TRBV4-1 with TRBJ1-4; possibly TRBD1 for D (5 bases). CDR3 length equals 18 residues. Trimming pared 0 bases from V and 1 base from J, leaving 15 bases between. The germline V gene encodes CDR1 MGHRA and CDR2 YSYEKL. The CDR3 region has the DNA TGCGCCAGCAGCCAAGATCTTGGGGGGAGAGTAACTAATGAAAAACTGTTTTTT. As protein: CASSQDLGGRVTNEKLFF.

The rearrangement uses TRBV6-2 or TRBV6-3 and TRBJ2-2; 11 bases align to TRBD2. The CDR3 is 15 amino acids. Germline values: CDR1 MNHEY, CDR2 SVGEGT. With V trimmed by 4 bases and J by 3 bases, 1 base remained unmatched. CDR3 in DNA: TGTGCCAGCAGTTTGGGACTAGCGGACACCGGGGAGCTGTTTTTT. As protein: CASSLGLADTGELFF.

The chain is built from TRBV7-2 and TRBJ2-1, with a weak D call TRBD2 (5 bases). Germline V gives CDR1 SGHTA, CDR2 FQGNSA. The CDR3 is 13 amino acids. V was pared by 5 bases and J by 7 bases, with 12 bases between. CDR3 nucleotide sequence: TGTGCCAGCAGCCCCCAGGACTTAAATGAGCAGTTCTTC. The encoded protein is CASSPQDLNEQFF.

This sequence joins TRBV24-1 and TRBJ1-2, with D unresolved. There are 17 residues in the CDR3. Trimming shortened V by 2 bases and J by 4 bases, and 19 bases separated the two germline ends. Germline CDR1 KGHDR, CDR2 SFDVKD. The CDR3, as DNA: TGTGCCACCAGTGATTCGACGGGTTCCTCATACTTCTATGGCTACACCTTC. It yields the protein CATSDSTGSSYFYGYTF.

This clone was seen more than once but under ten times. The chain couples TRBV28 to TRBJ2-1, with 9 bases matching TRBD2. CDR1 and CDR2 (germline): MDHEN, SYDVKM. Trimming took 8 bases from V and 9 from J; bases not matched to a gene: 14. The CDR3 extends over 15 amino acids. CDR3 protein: CASRRGSSGTGEQFF. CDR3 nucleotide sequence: TGTGCCAGCCGAAGGGGATCTAGCGGGACGGGTGAGCAGTTCTTC.

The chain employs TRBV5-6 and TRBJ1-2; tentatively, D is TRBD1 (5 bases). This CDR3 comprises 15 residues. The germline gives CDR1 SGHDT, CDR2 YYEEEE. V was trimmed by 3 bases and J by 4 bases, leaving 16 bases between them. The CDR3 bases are TGTGCCAGCAGCTGGGCCGGGACTGCCGGCTATGGCTACACCTTC. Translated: CASSWAGTAGYGYTF.

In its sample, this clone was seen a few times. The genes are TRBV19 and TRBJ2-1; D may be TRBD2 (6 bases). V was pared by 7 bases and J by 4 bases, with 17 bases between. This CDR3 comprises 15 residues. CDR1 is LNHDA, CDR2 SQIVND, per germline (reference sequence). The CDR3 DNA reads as TGTGCCAGTACCCTACGGGAGACAGAGTACAATGAGCAGTTCTTC. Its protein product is CASTLRETEYNEQFF.

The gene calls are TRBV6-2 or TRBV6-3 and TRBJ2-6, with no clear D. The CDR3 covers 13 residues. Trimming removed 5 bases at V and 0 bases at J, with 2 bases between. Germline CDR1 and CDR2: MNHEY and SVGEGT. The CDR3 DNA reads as TGTGCCAGCAGTCTCTCTGGGGCCAACGTCCTGACTTTC. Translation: CASSLSGANVLTF.

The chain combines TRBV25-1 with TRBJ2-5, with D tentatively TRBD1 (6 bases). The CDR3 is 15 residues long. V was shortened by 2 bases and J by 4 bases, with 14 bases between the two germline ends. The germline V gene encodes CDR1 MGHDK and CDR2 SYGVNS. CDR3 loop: CASSERRGEGETQYF. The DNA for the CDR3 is TGTGCCAGCAGTGAACGCAGGGGCGAGGGAGAGACCCAGTACTTC.

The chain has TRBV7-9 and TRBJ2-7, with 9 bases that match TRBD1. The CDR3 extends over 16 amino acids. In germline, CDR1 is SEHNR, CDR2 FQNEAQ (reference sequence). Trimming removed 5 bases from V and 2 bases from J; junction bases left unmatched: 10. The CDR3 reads CASSSSMTGGAYEQYF. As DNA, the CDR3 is TGTGCCAGCAGCAGCTCCATGACAGGGGGGGCCTACGAGCAGTACTTC.

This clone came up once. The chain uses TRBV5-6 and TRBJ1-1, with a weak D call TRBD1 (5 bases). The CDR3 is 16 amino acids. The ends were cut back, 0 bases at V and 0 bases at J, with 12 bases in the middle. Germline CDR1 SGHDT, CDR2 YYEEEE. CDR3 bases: TGTGCCAGCAGCTTGGGGGCGGGGCCAATGAACACTGAAGCTTTCTTT. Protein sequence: CASSLGAGPMNTEAFF.

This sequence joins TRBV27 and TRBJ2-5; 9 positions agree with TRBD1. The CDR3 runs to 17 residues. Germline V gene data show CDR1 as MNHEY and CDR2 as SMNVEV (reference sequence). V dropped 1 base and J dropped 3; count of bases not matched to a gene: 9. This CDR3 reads CASSLFRTGAKKETQYF. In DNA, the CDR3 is TGTGCCAGCAGTTTATTCCGGACAGGGGCGAAAAAAGAGACCCAGTACTTC.

The CDR3 loop is CASSLGQIYGYTF. For the CDR3, the DNA is TGCGCCAGCAGCTTGGGGCAGATCTATGGCTACACCTTC. The chain joins TRBV5-1 to TRBJ1-2; D is ambiguous. CDR1 and CDR2 from the germline V gene are SGHRS and YFSETQ. CDR3 length: 13 residues. The V gene lost 0 bases and the J gene lost 4 bases, with 7 bases spanning the gap.

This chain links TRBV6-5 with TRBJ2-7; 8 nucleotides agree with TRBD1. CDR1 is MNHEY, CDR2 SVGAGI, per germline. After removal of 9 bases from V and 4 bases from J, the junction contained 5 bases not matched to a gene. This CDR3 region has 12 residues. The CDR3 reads CASTGGGYEQYF. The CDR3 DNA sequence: TGTGCCAGTACAGGGGGTGGGTACGAGCAGTACTTC.

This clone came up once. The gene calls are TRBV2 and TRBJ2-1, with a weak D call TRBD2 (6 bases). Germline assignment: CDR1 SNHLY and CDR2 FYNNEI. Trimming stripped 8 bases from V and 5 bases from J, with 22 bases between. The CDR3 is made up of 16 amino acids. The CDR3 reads CASQFLTSSSDNEQFF. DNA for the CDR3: TGTGCCAGCCAGTTCCTTACTAGCTCGTCTGACAATGAGCAGTTCTTC.